This T cell receptor beta chain emerged from a study of identical twins. Points from the study as a whole: Low generation-probability sequences were in excess among twin-shared out-of-frame alpha sequences. Fewer insertions were carried by abundant cord blood beta clonotypes, but none was seen in memory repertoires.

Using its own MiXCR run on the 5' RACE reads, TCRdb lists one record per CDR3 protein. The table includes around 250,000 distinct CDR3 sequences, 5.5% to 7% detected once. Germline-derived CDR1 and CDR2 are LNHNV and YYDKDF (reference sequence). V was pared by 8 bases and J by 5 bases, with 5 bases of the junction left unmatched. This CDR3 is 12 amino acids long. As for this clonotype: No antigen is known for it.

Healthy Caucasians provided all donations. The same data also contributed to another study, on yellow fever vaccine responses in identical twins. That source notes: As reported, the vaccine T cell response of twins seemed partly convergent and partly personalized.

V usage is TRBV15 and J usage is TRBJ2-7, with 8 bases matching TRBD1. The clonotype originates from a young woman in good health. Source material: memory (CD45RO+) T cells sorted from blood. The CDR3 protein is CATGQGFHEQYV. The CDR3 DNA sequence: TGTGCCACCGGACAGGGCTTCCACGAGCAGTACGTC.